This T cell receptor beta chain originates from a study of control samples from healthy donors and cancer patients. V was pared by 7 bases and J by 5 bases, with 14 bases between. Germline CDR1 is LNHDA and CDR2 is SQIVND (reference sequence). This CDR3 comprises 13 residues. TCRdb's table, derived via immunoSEQ multiplex PCR, lists solely in-frame clones and lacks some. The table shows 98,000 or so clones, with around three quarters occurring only once. This clone occurred once. V gene TRBV19 combines with J gene TRBJ1-2; D is perhaps TRBD1 (5 bases). Sequenced sample: blood. The sequence was obtained from a young woman in good health. CDR3: CASKTGTDYGYTF. In nucleotides, the CDR3 is TGTGCCAGTAAAACCGGGACGGATTATGGCTACACCTTC. Using reference TRBV19 and TRBJ1-2 for the parts outside the CDR3, the full variable domain is DGGITQSPKYLFRKEGQNVTLSCEQNLNHDAMYWYRQDPGQGLRLIYYSQIVNDFQKGDIAEGYSVSREKKESFPLTVTSAQKNPTAFYLCASKTGTDYGYTFGSGTRLTVV.